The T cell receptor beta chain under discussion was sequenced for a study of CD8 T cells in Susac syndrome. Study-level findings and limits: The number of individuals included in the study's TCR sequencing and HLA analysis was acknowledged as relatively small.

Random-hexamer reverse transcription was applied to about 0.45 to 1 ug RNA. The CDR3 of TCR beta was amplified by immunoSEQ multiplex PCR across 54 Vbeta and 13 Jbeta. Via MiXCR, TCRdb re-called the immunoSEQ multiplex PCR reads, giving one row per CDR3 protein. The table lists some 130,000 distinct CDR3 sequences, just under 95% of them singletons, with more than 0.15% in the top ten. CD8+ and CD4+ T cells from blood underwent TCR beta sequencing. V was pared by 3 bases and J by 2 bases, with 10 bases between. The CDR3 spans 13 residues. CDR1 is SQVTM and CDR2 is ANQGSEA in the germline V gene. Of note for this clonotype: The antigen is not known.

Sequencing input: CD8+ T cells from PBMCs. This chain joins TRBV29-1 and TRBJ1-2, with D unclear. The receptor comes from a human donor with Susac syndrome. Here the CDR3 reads CSVDSGINYGYTF. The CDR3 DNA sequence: TGCAGCGTTGATTCCGGGATAAACTATGGCTACACCTTC.